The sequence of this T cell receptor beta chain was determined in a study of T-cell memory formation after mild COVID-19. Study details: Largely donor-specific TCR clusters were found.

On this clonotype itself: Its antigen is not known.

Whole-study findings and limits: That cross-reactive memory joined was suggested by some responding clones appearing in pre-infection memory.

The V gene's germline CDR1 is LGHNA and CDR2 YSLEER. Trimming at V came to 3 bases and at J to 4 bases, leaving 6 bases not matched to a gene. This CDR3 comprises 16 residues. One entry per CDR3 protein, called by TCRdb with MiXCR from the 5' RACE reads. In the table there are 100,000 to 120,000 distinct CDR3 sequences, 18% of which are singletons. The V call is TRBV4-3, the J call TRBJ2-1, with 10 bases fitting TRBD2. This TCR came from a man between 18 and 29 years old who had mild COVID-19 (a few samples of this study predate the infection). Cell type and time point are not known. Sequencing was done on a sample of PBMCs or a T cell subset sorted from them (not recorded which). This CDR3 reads CASSHASGGAYNEQFF. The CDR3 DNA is TGCGCCAGCAGCCACGCGAGCGGGGGGGCGTACAATGAGCAGTTCTTC.